Here is one TCR beta chain with its context. Antigen specificity is unknown. This entry comes from a study of OX40 agonist ivuxolimab in advanced cancers. At the level of the study: An agonistic human IgG2 monoclonal antibody against OX40 (CD134) was given. Overall study findings and caveats: There were, on average, more expanded clones in CD8+ T cells than in CD4+. Blood T cells, both CD4+ and CD8+, expanded clonally by week 6 at 0.1 to 3.0 mg/kg.

V trimming: 5 bases; J trimming: 4 bases; junction bases outside the gene matches: 5. CDR3 length equals 16 residues. Germline CDR1 is SNHLY and CDR2 is FYNNEI. Libraries were prepared by immunoSEQ multiplex PCR; TCRdb keeps only in-frame clonotypes and omits some of them. The data hold 53,000 or so clones, with about four fifths observed a single time. This material consisted of CD4+ or CD8+ T cells sorted from blood, taken in a trial of the OX40 agonist ivuxolimab. This TCR was recovered from an adult with an advanced solid tumor such as melanoma, head and neck, liver or kidney cancer. This rearrangement joins TRBV2 to TRBJ2-3, with 14 positions matching TRBD2. Written as DNA, the CDR3 is TGTGCCAGCAGTCCGGGACTAGCGGGAGCAGCAGATACGCAGTATTTT. Translation: CASSPGLAGAADTQYF.